The present T cell receptor beta chain was sequenced within a study of T cells in Graves' hyperthyroidism and ophthalmopathy. This CDR3 region has 14 residues. The V and J ends lost 3 bases and 2 bases, in that order; junction bases with no gene match: 2. The table lists this clonotype with many counts. Hyperthyroidism had been newly diagnosed in patients aged 18 to 65, and its duration was under 2 months. Patients were excluded for uncontrolled infection, other autoimmune disease, pregnancy or lactation. PBMCs were obtained from 10 ml fresh peripheral blood. Authors of the study amplified TCR beta CDR3 regions from RNA transcripts. Carried out on the TCR CDR3, a first-round RT-PCR used the HTBI primer set. A single record per CDR3 protein comes from TCRdb applying MiXCR to the multiplex PCR reads. The sample carries about 320,000 distinct CDR3 sequences, 16% recorded once.

The sequence was obtained from a man under 40 with Graves' hyperthyroidism. Sequenced material: blood. The chain links TRBV12-3 or TRBV12-4 to TRBJ2-7; 9 bases agree with TRBD1. The CDR3 loop reads CASSFGTGPYEQYF. The CDR3 DNA reads TGTGCCAGCAGTTTTGGGACAGGGCCCTACGAGCAGTACTTC.